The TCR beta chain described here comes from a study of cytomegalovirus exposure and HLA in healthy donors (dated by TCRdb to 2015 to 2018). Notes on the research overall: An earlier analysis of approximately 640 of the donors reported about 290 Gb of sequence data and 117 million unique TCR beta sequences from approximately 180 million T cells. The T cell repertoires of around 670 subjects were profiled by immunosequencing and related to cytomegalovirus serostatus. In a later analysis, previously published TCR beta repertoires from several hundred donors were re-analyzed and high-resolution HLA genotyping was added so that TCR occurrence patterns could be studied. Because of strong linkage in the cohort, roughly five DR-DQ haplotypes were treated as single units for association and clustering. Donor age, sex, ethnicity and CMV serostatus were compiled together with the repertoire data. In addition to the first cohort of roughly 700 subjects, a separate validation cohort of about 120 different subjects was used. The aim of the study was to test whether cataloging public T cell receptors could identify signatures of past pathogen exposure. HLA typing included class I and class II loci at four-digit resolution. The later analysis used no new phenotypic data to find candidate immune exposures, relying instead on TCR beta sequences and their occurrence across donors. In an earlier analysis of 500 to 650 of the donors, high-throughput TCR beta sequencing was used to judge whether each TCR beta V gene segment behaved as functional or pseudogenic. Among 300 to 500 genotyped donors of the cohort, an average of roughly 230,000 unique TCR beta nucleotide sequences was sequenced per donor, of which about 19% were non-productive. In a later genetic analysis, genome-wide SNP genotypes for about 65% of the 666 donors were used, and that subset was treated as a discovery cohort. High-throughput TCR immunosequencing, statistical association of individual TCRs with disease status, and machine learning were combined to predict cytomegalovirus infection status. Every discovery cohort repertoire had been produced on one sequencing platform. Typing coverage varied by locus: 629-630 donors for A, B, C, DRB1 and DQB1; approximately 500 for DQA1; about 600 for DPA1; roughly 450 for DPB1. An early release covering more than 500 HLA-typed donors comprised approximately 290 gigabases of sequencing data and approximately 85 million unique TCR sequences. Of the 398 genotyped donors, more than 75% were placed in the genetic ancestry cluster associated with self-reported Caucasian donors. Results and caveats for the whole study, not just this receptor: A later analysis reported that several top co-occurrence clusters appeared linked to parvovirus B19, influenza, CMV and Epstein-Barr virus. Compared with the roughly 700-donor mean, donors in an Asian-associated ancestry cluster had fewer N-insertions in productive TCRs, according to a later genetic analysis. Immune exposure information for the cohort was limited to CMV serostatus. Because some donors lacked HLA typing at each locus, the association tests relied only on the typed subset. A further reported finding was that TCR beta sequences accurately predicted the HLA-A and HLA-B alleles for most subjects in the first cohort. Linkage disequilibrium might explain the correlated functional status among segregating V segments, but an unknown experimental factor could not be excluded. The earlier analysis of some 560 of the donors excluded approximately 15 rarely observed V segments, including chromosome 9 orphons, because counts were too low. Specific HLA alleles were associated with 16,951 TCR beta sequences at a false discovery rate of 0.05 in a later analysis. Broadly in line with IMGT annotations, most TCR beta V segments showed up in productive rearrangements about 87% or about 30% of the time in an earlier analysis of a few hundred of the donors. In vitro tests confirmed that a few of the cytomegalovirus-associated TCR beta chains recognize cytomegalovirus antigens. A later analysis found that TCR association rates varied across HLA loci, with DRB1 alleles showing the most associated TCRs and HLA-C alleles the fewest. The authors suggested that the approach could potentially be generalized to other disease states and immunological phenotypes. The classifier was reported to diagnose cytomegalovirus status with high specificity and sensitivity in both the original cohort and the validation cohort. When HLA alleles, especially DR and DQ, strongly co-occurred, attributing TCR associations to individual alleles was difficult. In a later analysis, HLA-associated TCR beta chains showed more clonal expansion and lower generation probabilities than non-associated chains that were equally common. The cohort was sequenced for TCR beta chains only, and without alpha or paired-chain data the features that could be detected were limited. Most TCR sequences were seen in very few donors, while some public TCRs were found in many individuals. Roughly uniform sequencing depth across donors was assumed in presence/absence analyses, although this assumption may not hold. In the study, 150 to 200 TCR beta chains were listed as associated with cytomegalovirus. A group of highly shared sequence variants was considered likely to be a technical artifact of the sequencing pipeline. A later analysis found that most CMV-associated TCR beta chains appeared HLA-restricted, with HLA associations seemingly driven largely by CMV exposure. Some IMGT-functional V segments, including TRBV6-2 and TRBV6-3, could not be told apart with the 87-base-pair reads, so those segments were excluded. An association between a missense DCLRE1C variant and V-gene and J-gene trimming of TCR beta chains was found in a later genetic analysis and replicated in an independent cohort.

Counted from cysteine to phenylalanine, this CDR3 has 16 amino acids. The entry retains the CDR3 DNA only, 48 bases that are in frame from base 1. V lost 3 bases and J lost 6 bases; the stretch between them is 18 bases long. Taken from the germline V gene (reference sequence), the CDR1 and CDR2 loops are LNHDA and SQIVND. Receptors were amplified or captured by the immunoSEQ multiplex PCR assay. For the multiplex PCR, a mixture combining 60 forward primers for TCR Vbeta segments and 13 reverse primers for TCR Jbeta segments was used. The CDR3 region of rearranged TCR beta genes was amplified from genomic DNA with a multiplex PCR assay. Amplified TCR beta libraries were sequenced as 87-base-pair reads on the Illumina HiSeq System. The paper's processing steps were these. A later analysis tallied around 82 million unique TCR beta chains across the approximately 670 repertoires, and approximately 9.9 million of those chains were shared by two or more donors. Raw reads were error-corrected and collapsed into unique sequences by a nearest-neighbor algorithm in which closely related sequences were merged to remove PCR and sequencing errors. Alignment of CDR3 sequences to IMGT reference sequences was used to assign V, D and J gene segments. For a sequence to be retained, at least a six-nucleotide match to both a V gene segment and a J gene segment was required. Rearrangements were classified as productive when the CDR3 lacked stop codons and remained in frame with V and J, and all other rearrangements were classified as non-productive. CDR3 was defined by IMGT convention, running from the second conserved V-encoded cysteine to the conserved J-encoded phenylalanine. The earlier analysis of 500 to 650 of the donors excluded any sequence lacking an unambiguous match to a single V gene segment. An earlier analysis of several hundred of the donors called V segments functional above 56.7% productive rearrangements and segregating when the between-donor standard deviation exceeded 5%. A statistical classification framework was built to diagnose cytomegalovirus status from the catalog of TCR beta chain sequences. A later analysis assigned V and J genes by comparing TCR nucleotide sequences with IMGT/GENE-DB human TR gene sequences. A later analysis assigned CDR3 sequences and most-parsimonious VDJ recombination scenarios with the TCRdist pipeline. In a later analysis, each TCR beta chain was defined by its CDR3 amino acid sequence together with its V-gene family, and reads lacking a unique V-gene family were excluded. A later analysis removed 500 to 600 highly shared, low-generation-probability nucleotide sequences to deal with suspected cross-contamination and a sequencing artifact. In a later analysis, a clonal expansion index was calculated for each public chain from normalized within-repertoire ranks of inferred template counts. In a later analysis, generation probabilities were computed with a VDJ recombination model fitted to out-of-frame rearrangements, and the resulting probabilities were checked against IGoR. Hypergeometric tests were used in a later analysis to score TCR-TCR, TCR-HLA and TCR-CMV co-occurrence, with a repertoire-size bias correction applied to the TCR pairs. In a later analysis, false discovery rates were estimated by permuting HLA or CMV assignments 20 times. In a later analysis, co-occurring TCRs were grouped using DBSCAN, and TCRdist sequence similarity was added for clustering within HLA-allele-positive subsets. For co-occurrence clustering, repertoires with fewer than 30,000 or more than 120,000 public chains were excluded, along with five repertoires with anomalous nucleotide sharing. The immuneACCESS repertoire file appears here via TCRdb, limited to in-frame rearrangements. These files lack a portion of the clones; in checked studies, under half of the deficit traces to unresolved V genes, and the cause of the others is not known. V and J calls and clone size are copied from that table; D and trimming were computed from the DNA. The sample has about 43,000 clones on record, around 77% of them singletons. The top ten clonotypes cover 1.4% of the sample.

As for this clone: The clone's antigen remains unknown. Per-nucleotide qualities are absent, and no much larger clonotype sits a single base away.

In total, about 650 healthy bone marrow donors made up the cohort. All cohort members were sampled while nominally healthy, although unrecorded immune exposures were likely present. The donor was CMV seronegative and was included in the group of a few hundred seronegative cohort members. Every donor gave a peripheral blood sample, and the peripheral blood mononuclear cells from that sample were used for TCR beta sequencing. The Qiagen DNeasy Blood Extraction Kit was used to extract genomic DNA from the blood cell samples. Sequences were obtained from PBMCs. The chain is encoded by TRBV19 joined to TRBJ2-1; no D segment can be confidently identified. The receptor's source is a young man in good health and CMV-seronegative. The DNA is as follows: TGTGCCAGTAGTATTCGCGGTGGAGCCAGTTCCAATGAGCAGTTCTTC. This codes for CASSIRGGASSNEQFF.